One sample yielded the 25 T cell receptor beta chains listed below, sequenced in a study of T cells in Graves' hyperthyroidism and ophthalmopathy. TCR beta CDR3 regions were amplified from RNA transcripts. A first-round RT-PCR of the TCR CDR3 used the HTBI primer set. A single record per CDR3 protein comes from TCRdb applying MiXCR to the multiplex PCR reads. The sample contains approximately 360,000 distinct CDR3 sequences, approximately 25% of which appear only once. What was sequenced was blood. All receptors derive from a man in his fifties or sixties with Graves' hyperthyroidism.

The chain links TRBV20-1 to TRBJ2-7; perhaps D is TRBD1 or TRBD2 (5 bases each). Germline V gene data show CDR1 as DFQATT and CDR2 as SNEGSKA (reference sequence). The V and J ends lost 5 bases and 4 bases respectively, with 18 bases between them. The CDR3 contains 14 residues. The CDR3 protein is CSAETPGRQYEQYF. The CDR3 coding sequence is TGCAGTGCTGAGACCCCAGGGAGACAATACGAGCAGTACTTC.

Ten or more counts support this clonotype. This chain connects TRBV12-3 or TRBV12-4 to TRBJ2-7; 10 nucleotides line up with TRBD2. Losses at the gene ends were 6 bases for V and 2 bases for J; bases not matched to a gene: 4. The CDR3 runs 14 residues. The CDR3 here is CASSSTSGAYEQYF. CDR3 coding DNA: TGTGCCAGCAGCTCCACTAGCGGGGCCTACGAGCAGTACTTC.

The rearrangement uses TRBV19 and TRBJ2-3; TRBD1 matches 10 bases. Germline V lookup: CDR1 LNHDA, CDR2 SQIVND (reference sequence). This CDR3 region has 15 residues. With 5 bases clipped from V and 2 bases from J, the junction kept 4 bases outside the gene matches. The CDR3 sequence: CASSGGTGVTDTQYF. DNA for the CDR3: TGTGCCAGTAGTGGAGGGACAGGGGTCACAGATACGCAGTATTTT.

The chain links TRBV5-1 to TRBJ1-6; the D gene is possibly TRBD1 (5 bases). Trimming cost V 4 bases and J 10 bases, with 24 bases left between them. The CDR3 runs 17 residues. Germline V gene lookup returns CDR1 SGHRS and CDR2 YFSETQ. The CDR3 loop reads CASSAGDLGRVKSPLHF. The CDR3 DNA sequence: TGCGCCAGCAGCGCCGGAGATTTGGGGCGAGTTAAGTCACCCCTCCACTTT.

The chain employs TRBV2 and TRBJ2-7; D not resolved. The V gene lost 8 bases and the J gene lost 1 base, with 9 bases spanning the gap. Germline-derived CDR1 and CDR2 are SNHLY and FYNNEI. This CDR3 has 12 amino acids. Here the CDR3 DNA reads TGTGCCAGCGGTTTTTATTCCTACGAGCAGTACTTC. Residues: CASGFYSYEQYF.

The sample holds a few counts of this clonotype. The chain joins TRBV6-5 to TRBJ2-2, with TRBD1 identical over 7 bases. CDR1 MNHEY and CDR2 SVGAGI come from the germline V gene. The CDR3 is made up of 18 amino acids. The J segment lost 4 bases and the V segment lost 0 bases, leaving 11 bases of the junction unmatched. CDR3 nucleotides: TGTGCCAGCAGTTACTCGGCCTCCGGGACAGCTGGCACCGGGGAGCTGTTTTTT. Translating gives CASSYSASGTAGTGELFF.

This clonotype has more than one count but fewer than ten. V and J are TRBV29-1 and TRBJ2-7; weak D call: TRBD2 (5 bases). This CDR3 is built from 12 residues. Looked up from germline, CDR1 is SQVTM and CDR2 is ANQGSEA. V was cut by 5 bases and J by 2 bases, with 10 bases left in between. CDR3 bases: TGCAGCGTTAGGTGGGGAGCCTACGAGCAGTACTTC. It yields the protein CSVRWGAYEQYF.

Details on this clonotype: No DNA is shown, since the ends of the CDR3 on it are uncertain; the CDR3 is the one TCRdb lists. The J gene is TRBJ2-5, the V gene TRBV19; TRBD1, the table's D call, lacks a check against the DNA. Germline CDR1 reads LNHDA; CDR2 reads SQIVND (reference sequence). The CDR3 is 14 residues long, counting both termini. This CDR3 is CASSIVGQGASLHF.

The chain couples TRBV28 to TRBJ2-4; 7 bases are a match to TRBD1. This CDR3 has 18 amino acids. The germline V gene encodes CDR1 MDHEN and CDR2 SYDVKM. The V segment lost 3 bases and the J segment 1 base; nucleotides outside the gene matches: 12. CDR3 protein: CASSFPRQGSKAKNIQYF. The DNA of the CDR3 is TGTGCCAGCAGTTTCCCAAGACAGGGATCGAAGGCCAAAAACATTCAGTACTTC.

The chain combines TRBV27 with TRBJ1-2, with D hard to call. Per the germline V gene, CDR1 is MNHEY and CDR2 is SMNVEV (reference sequence). V lost 4 bases, J lost 6 bases, and 15 bases lay in between. CDR3 size: 14 residues. The CDR3 region is CASSSGSWGDGYTF. The CDR3 DNA reads as TGTGCCAGCAGTTCTGGTAGTTGGGGAGATGGCTACACCTTC.

The genes are TRBV20-1 and TRBJ2-5, with TRBD2 matching over 10 bases. Looked up from germline, CDR1 is DFQATT and CDR2 is SNEGSKA (reference sequence). V lost 6 bases to trimming and J lost 7 bases; unmatched junction nucleotides: 8. The CDR3 runs 13 residues. The CDR3, as DNA: TGCAGTGCAATACTAGCGGGGCAGTGGACCCAGTACTTC. Translated: CSAILAGQWTQYF.

The V and J genes are TRBV12-3 or TRBV12-4 and TRBJ2-1, with a weak D call TRBD2 (5 bases). The ends were cut back, 6 bases at V and 4 bases at J, with 13 bases in the middle. The CDR3 loop spans 14 amino acids. The CDR3 DNA reads as TGTGCCAGCAGCCCCACTAGTGTTTACAATGAGCAGTTCTTC. This sequence encodes CASSPTSVYNEQFF.

The chain employs TRBV19 and TRBJ2-1; no clear D. The CDR3 loop spans 13 amino acids. Trimming shortened V by 3 bases and J by 1 base, and 4 bases separated the two germline ends. Germline CDR1 LNHDA, CDR2 SQIVND (reference sequence). The CDR3 DNA is TGTGCCAGTAGTATCGGATCCTACAATGAGCAGTTCTTC. It encodes CASSIGSYNEQFF.

This clonotype was seen at least ten times. J is TRBJ2-7 and V is TRBV12-3 or TRBV12-4, with a tentative D call TRBD1 (5 bases). The CDR3 length is 13 residues. The V end was cut by 1 base, the J end by 9 bases, with 13 bases between. The CDR3 DNA reads TGTGCCAGCAGTTTAGTGGGGCCCTATGGGCAGTACTTC. Encoded protein: CASSLVGPYGQYF.

The chain combines TRBV11-2 with TRBJ1-1, with no clear D. Trimming removed 5 bases from V and 7 bases from J, with 14 bases in between. The CDR3 sequence is 13 residues long. From germline, CDR1 is SGHAT and CDR2 FQNNGV. CDR3 protein: CASSLGRPVEAFF. Written as DNA, the CDR3 is TGTGCCAGCAGCCTCGGCCGGCCCGTTGAAGCTTTCTTT.

The V and J genes are TRBV25-1 and TRBJ1-1; possibly TRBD1 for D (5 bases). V lost 5 bases and J lost 5, with 18 bases in between. This CDR3 comprises 15 residues. CDR1 is MGHDK and CDR2 is SYGVNS in the germline V gene. The CDR3 sequence: CASSQDMGLGTEAFF. The DNA for the CDR3 is TGTGCCAGCAGTCAAGACATGGGGCTGGGGACTGAAGCTTTCTTT. The full variable domain, in which reference TRBV25-1 and TRBJ1-1 provide the parts outside the CDR3, is EADIYQTPRYLVIGTGKKITLECSQTMGHDKMYWYQQDPGMELHLIHYSYGVNSTEKGDLSSESTVSRIRTEHFPLTLESARPSHTSQYLCASSQDMGLGTEAFFGQGTRLTVV.

The table lists this clonotype with many counts. The chain is built from TRBV11-2 and TRBJ2-3; TRBD2 matches at 7 bases. Unmatched junction bases numbered 13, after V lost 4 bases and J lost 0 bases. The CDR3 contains 18 residues. The germline gives CDR1 SGHAT, CDR2 FQNNGV. CDR3 in DNA: TGTGCCAGCAGCTCCCTTGGCGGGAGACTCTTTAGCACAGATACGCAGTATTTT. Its protein product is CASSSLGGRLFSTDTQYF.

This rearrangement joins TRBV6-5 to TRBJ2-7; D is possibly TRBD2 (6 bases). V was pared by 0 bases and J by 3 bases, with 12 bases between. The CDR3 length is 15 residues. CDR1 MNHEY and CDR2 SVGAGI come from the germline V gene. The CDR3 nucleotides are TGTGCCAGCAGTTACTCGCAGGGAGGTATCTACGAGCAGTACTTC. Translation gives CASSYSQGGIYEQYF.

This clonotype was detected a few times. This chain uses TRBV27 with TRBJ2-7; 9 bases are shared with TRBD1. The CDR3 loop spans 14 amino acids. The V gene end was trimmed by 4 bases and the J gene end by 4 bases; junction bases not matched to a gene: 5. CDR1 and CDR2 from the germline V gene are MNHEY and SMNVEV (reference sequence). The DNA of the CDR3 is TGTGCCAGCAGTTCTCGGGACAGGGTTTACGAGCAGTACTTC. It encodes CASSSRDRVYEQYF.

The rearrangement links TRBV24-1 to TRBJ1-2; 7 bases agree with TRBD1. The CDR3 length is 14 residues. V gave up 4 bases and J gave up 4 bases; unmatched junction bases: 5. CDR1 KGHDR and CDR2 SFDVKD come from the germline V gene. The CDR3 nucleotides read TGTGCCACCAGTGAGTCCACAGGGGCCTATGGCTACACCTTC. It codes for CATSESTGAYGYTF.

This clonotype was detected a few times. The chain couples TRBV19 to TRBJ1-1; 7 positions agree with TRBD1. V shed 10 bases, J shed 1 base, and the junction held 9 bases outside the gene matches. CDR3 length: 14 amino acids. Germline V gene data show CDR1 as LNHDA and CDR2 as SQIVND (reference sequence). The CDR3 sequence is CATSHRGQNTEAFF. For the CDR3, the DNA is TGTGCCACCTCTCACAGGGGCCAGAACACTGAAGCTTTCTTT.

This clonotype was seen more than once but under ten times. V gene TRBV10-3 combines with J gene TRBJ1-1; possible D gene TRBD1, 5 bases. CDR1 is ENHRY, CDR2 SYGVKD, per germline. The V and J ends lost 0 bases and 5 bases respectively, with 7 bases between them. This CDR3 has 13 residues. The CDR3 DNA is TGTGCCATCAGTGAGTCCAGGGTAACTGAAGCTTTCTTT. Amino acids: CAISESRVTEAFF.

This clonotype was found many times. This rearrangement joins TRBV2 to TRBJ2-5; no clear D. This CDR3 region has 13 residues. Trimming cost V 0 bases and J 5 bases, with 7 bases left between them. Per the germline V gene, CDR1 is SNHLY and CDR2 is FYNNEI. The CDR3 reads CASSEAGLETQYF. DNA for the CDR3: TGTGCCAGCAGTGAAGCAGGGTTGGAGACCCAGTACTTC.

This clonotype was seen a few times. J is TRBJ2-4 and V is TRBV30; D unresolved. This CDR3 contains 14 residues. V was cut by 2 bases and J by 3 bases, with 11 bases left in between. CDR1 and CDR2 (germline): GTSNPN, SVGIG (reference sequence). Written as DNA, the CDR3 is TGTGCCTGGAGTAGGCAGGTCGGCAAAAACATTCAGTACTTC. The encoded protein is CAWSRQVGKNIQYF.

This clonotype was detected only a few times. This chain connects TRBV5-1 to TRBJ2-7, with 7 bases fitting TRBD2. CDR3 size: 14 residues. V shed 4 bases and J 3 bases; nucleotides not matched to a gene: 7. CDR1 is SGHRS and CDR2 is YFSETQ in the germline V gene. The CDR3 sequence is CASSPELAYYEQYF. The CDR3 DNA follows: TGCGCCAGCAGCCCGGAACTAGCGTACTACGAGCAGTACTTC.